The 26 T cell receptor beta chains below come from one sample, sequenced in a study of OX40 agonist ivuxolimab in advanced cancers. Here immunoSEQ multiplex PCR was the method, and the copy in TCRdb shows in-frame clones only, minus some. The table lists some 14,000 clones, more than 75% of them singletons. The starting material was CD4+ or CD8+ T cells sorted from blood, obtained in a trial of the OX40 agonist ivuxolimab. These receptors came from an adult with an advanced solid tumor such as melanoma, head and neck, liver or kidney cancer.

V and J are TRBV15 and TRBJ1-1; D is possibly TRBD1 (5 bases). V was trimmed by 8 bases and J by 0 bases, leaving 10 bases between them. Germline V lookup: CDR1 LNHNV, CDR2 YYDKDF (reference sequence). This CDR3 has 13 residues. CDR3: CATGGVMNTEAFF. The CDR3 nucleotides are TGTGCCACCGGGGGGGTCATGAACACTGAAGCTTTCTTT.

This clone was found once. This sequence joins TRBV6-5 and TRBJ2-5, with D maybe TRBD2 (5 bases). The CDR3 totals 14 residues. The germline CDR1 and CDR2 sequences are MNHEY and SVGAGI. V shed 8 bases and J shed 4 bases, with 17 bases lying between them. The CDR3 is CASRPVVGVETQYF. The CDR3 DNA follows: TGTGCCAGCCGCCCTGTGGTGGGAGTAGAGACCCAGTACTTC.

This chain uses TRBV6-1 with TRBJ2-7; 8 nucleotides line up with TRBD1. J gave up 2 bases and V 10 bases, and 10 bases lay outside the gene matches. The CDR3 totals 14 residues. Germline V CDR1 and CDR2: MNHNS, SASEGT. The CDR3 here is CATRETGVTYEQYF. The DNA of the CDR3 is TGTGCCACCAGGGAGACAGGGGTCACCTACGAGCAGTACTTC.

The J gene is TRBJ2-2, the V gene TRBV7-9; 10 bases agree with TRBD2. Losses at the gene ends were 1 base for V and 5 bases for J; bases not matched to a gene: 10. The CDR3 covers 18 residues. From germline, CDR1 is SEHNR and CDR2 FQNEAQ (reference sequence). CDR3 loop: CASSLESRLAGGTGELFF. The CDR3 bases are TGTGCCAGCAGCTTAGAAAGTCGCTTAGCGGGAGGAACCGGGGAGCTGTTTTTT.

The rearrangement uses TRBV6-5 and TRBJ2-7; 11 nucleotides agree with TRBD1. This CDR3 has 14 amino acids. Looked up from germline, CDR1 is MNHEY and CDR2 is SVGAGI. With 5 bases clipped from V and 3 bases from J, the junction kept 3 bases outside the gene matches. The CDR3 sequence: CASSIGTGGYEQYF. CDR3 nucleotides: TGTGCCAGCAGTATCGGGACAGGGGGCTACGAGCAGTACTTC.

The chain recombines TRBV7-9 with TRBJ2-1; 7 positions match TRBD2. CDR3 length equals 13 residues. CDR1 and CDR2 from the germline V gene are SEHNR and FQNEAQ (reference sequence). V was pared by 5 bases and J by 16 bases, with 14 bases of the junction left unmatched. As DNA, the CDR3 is TGTGCCAGCAGCACAGGACTAGTGTGGTTTCTTTTCTTC. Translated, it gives CASSTGLVWFLFF.

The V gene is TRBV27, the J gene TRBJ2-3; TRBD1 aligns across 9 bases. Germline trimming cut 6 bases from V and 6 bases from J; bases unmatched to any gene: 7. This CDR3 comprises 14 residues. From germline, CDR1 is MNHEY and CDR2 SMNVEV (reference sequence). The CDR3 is CASRRQGGYDTQYF. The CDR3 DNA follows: TGTGCCAGCAGAAGACAGGGGGGTTACGATACGCAGTATTTT.

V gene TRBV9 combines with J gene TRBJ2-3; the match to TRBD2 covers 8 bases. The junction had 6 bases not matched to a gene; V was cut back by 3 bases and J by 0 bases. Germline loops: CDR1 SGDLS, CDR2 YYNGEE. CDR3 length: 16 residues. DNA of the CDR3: TGTGCCAGCAGCGCCAAATTAGCGGGAAGCACAGATACGCAGTATTTT. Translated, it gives CASSAKLAGSTDTQYF.

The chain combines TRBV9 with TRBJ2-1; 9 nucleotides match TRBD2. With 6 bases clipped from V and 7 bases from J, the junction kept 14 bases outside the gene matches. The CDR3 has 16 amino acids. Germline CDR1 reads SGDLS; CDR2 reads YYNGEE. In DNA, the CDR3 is TGTGCCAGCACCCCACCGGTGGGGCGGGAGGGTAATGAGCAGTTCTTC. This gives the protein CASTPPVGREGNEQFF. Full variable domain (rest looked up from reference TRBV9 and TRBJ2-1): DSGVTQTPKHLITATGQRVTLRCSPRSGDLSVYWYQQSLDQGLQFLIQYYNGEERAKGNILERFSAQQFPDLHSELNLSSLELGDSALYFCASTPPVGREGNEQFFGPGTRLTVL.

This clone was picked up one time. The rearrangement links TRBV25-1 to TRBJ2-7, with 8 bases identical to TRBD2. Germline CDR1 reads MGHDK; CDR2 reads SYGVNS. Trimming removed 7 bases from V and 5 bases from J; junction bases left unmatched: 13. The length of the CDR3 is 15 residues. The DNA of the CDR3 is TGTGCCAGCAAATTCGGCGGGGGGATTGCCCACGAGCAGTACTTC. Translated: CASKFGGGIAHEQYF.

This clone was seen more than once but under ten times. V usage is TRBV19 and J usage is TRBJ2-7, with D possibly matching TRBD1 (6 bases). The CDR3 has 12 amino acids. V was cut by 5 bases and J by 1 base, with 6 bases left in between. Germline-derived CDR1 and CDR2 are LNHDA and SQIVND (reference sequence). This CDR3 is CASSGQSYEQYF. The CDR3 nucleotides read TGTGCCAGTAGTGGACAGTCCTACGAGCAGTACTTC.

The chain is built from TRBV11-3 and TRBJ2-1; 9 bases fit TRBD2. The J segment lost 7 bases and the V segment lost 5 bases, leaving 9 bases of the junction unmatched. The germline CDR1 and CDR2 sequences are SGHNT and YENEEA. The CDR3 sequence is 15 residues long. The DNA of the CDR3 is TGTGCCAGCAGCGTCACTAGCGGGTCTCTAAATGAGCAGTTCTTC. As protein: CASSVTSGSLNEQFF.

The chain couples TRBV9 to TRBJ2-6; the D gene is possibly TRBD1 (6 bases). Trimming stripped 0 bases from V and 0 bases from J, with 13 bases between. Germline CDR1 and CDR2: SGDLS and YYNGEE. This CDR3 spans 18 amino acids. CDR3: CASSVARDTISGANVLTF. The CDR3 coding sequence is TGTGCCAGCAGCGTAGCCCGGGACACCATCTCTGGGGCCAACGTCCTGACTTTC.

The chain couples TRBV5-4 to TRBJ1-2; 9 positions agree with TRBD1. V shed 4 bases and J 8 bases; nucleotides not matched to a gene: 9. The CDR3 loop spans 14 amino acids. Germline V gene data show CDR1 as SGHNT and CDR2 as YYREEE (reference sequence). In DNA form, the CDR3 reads TGTGCCAGCAGCGACGGACAGGGGAGGCGCGGCTACACCTTC. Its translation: CASSDGQGRRGYTF.

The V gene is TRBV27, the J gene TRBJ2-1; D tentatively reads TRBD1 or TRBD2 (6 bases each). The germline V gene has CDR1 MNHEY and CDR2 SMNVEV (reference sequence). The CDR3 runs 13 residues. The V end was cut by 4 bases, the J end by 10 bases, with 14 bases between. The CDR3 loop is CASSWTQGGEQFF. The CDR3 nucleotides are TGTGCCAGCAGTTGGACACAGGGAGGCGAGCAGTTCTTC.

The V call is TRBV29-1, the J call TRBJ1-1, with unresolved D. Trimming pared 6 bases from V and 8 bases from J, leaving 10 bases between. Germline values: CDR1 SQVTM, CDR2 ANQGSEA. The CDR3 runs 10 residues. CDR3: CSVGLTEAFF. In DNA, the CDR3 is TGCAGCGTCGGCCTTACGGAAGCTTTCTTT. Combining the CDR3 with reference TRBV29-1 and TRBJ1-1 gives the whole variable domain SAVISQKPSRDICQRGTSLTIQCQVDSQVTMMFWYRQQPGQSLTLIATANQGSEATYESGFVIDKFPISRPNLTFSTLTVSNMSPEDSSIYLCSVGLTEAFFGQGTRLTVV.

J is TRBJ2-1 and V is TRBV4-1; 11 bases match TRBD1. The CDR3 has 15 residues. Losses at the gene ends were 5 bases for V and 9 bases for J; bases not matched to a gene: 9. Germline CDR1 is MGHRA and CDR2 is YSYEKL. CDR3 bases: TGCGCCAGCAGCTACGGACAGGGGGCGCAGGTTGAGCAGTTCTTC. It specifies CASSYGQGAQVEQFF.

CDR3 sequence: CASSHLLAGDQETQYF. The CDR3 DNA reads TGCGCCAGCAGCCACCTACTAGCGGGAGATCAAGAGACCCAGTACTTC. The chain joins TRBV4-1 to TRBJ2-5, with 11 bases identical to TRBD2. The CDR3 sequence is 16 residues long. Germline values: CDR1 MGHRA, CDR2 YSYEKL. The trim removed 3 bases at V and 2 bases at J, leaving 5 bases unmatched.

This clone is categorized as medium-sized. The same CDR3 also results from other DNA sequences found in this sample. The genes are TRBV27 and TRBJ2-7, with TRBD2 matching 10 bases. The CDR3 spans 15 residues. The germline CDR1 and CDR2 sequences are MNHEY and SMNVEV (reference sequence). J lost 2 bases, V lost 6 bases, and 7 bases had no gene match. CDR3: CASRITSGTTYEQYF. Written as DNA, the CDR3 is TGTGCCAGCAGAATTACTAGCGGGACCACCTACGAGCAGTACTTC.

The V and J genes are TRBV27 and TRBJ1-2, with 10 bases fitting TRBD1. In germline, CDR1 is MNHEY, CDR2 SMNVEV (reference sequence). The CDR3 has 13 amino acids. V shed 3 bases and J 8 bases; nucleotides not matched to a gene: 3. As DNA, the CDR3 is TGTGCCAGCAGTTTTATGACAGGGGGCGGCTACACCTTC. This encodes CASSFMTGGGYTF.

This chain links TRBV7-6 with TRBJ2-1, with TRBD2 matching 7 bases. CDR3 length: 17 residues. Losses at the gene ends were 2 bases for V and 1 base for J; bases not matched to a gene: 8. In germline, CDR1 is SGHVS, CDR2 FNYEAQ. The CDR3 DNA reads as TGTGCCAGCAGCTTACCCTATGGTAGCGGGTCCTACAATGAGCAGTTCTTC. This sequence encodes CASSLPYGSGSYNEQFF.

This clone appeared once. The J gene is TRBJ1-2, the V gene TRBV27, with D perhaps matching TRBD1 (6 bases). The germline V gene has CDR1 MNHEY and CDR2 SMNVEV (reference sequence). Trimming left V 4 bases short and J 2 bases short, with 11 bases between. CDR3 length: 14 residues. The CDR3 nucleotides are TGTGCCAGCAGTTCGGACAGCTCAAACTATGGCTACACCTTC. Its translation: CASSSDSSNYGYTF.

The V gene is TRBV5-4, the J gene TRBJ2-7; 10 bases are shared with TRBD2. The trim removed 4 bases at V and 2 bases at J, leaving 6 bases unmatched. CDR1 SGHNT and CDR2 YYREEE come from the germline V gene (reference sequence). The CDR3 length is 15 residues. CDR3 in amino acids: CASSQGTSGTYEQYF. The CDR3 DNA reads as TGTGCCAGCAGCCAAGGAACTAGCGGGACCTACGAGCAGTACTTC.

CDR3 in DNA: TGTGCCAGCAGCTTAGATATCGGCGCTGGGGCCAACGTCCTGACTTTC. Translating gives CASSLDIGAGANVLTF. The V call is TRBV7-9, the J call TRBJ2-6; D call uncertain. The length of the CDR3 is 16 residues. Germline V CDR1 and CDR2: SEHNR, FQNEAQ (reference sequence). V lost 1 base and J lost 2, with 9 bases in between.

This CDR3 reads CASTRPGLPDTQYF. CDR3 DNA sequence: TGTGCCAGCACCAGGCCCGGGTTACCAGATACGCAGTATTTT. The rearrangement links TRBV6-5 to TRBJ2-3; D ambiguous. This CDR3 region has 14 residues. V lost 7 bases and J 4 bases, leaving 15 bases between the germline ends. CDR1 is MNHEY and CDR2 is SVGAGI in the germline V gene.

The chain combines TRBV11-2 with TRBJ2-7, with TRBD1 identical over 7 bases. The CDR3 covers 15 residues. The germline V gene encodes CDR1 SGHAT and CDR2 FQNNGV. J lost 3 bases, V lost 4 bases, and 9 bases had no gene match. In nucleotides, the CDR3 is TGTGCCAGCAGCTCCCCGGGACAGTACCTCTACGAGCAGTACTTC. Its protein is CASSSPGQYLYEQYF.